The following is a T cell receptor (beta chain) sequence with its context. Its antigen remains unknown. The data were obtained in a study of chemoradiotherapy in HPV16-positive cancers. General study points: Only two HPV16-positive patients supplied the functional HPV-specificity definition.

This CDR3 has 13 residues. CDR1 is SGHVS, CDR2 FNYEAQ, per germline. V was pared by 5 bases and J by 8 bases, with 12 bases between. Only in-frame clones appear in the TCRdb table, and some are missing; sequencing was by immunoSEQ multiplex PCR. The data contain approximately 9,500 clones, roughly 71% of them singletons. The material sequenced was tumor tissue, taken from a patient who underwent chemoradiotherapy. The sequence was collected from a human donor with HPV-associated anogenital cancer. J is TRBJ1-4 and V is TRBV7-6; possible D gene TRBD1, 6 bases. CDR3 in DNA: TGTGCCAGCAGCCCCGGGCAGGGGGAAAAACTGTTTTTT. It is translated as CASSPGQGEKLFF.